This record looks at one T cell receptor (beta chain) sequence and its context. The data were obtained in a study of cytomegalovirus exposure and HLA in healthy donors. The PCR employed 60 Vbeta primers together with 13 Jbeta primers. Profiled with immunoSEQ multiplex PCR; TCRdb holds only in-frame clones, not every one. The sample has tens of thousands of clones, around 80% seen once; the top ten hold approximately 4%. Germline lookup yields CDR1 KGHSH and CDR2 LQKENI. V was clipped by 2 bases and J by 6 bases; unmatched bases: 5. The CDR3 is made up of 15 amino acids. Source material: PBMCs. The chain carries TRBV18 and TRBJ1-4, with 8 bases identical to TRBD1. The TCR comes from a male donor in good health and CMV-seropositive. Here the CDR3 DNA reads TGTGCCAGCTCACCAAAGGACAGGGTGGATGAAAAACTGTTTTTT. The encoded protein is CASSPKDRVDEKLFF.